Listed below are T cell receptor beta chains from one sample, sequenced in a study of cytomegalovirus exposure and HLA in healthy donors. Assay used: immunoSEQ multiplex PCR; TCRdb lists only in-frame clones, some missing. The sample shows about 150,000 clones, about 80% of them seen only once. The specimen sequenced was PBMCs. All receptors derive from a man younger than 35 in good health and CMV-seronegative. CDR3s include the opening cysteine and the closing phenylalanine or tryptophan. The D gene is left open where the match is weak. Only some rows state a clone size, as once, few, many or a class for expanded clones.

D	size	V	J	CDR3
.	.	TRBV7-9	TRBJ1-1	CSSRLPRGKAFF
.	.	TRBV27	TRBJ1-5	CASSSGKNQPQHF
.	.	TRBV20-1	TRBJ2-5	CSATAGETQYF
TRBD2	.	TRBV5-1	TRBJ2-1	CASSPGTSNNEQFF
TRBD1	.	TRBV10-3	TRBJ2-7	CAIRAGTGNYEQYF
TRBD1	few	TRBV11-1	TRBJ2-6	CASSELTGLASGANVLTF
.	.	TRBV6-5	TRBJ1-1	CASSYSPGEAFF
.	.	TRBV5-1	TRBJ2-2	CASSIGTHNTGELFF
TRBD1	.	TRBV19	TRBJ1-2	CASSTTPGQNGYTF
TRBD2	.	TRBV4-2	TRBJ2-7	CASSQGGTSGSYEQYF
.	.	TRBV19	TRBJ2-1	CASRDTSNEQFF